Sequencing of this T cell receptor (beta chain) was carried out in a study of control samples from healthy donors and cancer patients. The germline CDR1 and CDR2 sequences are LGHNA and YSLEER. This CDR3 contains 16 residues. Germline trimming cut 2 bases from V and 0 bases from J; bases unmatched to any gene: 0. The data were produced by immunoSEQ multiplex PCR, yet TCRdb's version contains in-frame clones alone and is incomplete. The sample consists of approximately 150,000 clones, 75% to 90% of them appearing once. The receptor was isolated from a man aged 30 to 45 in good health. The chain links TRBV4-3 to TRBJ2-6; TRBD1 agrees at 8 bases. The specimen was blood. The DNA of the CDR3 is TGCGCCAGCAGCCAAACAGGGGGCTCTGGGGCCAACGTCCTGACTTTC. Protein product: CASSQTGGSGANVLTF.